The TCR beta chain described here comes from a study of blood T cell repertoires in COVID-19. Study information: Samples of COVID-19 (acute and convalescent) were obtained from the United States, Italy and Spain. T cells, B-cell-depleted T cells, or PBMCs supplied cDNA or gDNA.

CDR3 size: 13 residues. Trimming cost V 3 bases and J 4 bases, with 9 bases left between them. Germline V gene lookup returns CDR1 SGHTA and CDR2 FQGTGA. In the original analysis: The assay estimated nucleated cells by amplifying reference gene primers. Clones were sequenced by immunoSEQ multiplex PCR, and TCRdb holds only the in-frame ones, with some missing. V, J and clone size derive from that table, while D and trimming were established from the DNA sequence. The sample carries 350,000 to 450,000 clones, 85% to 90% recorded once. Sequenced material: peripheral blood. V gene TRBV7-3 combines with J gene TRBJ1-2, with D perhaps TRBD1 (5 bases). The receptor was derived from a human donor in a cohort sampled during active COVID-19. CDR3 DNA: TGTGCCAGCAGCTTTCAGGGCGGCTATGGCTACACCTTC. Translating it yields CASSFQGGYGYTF.